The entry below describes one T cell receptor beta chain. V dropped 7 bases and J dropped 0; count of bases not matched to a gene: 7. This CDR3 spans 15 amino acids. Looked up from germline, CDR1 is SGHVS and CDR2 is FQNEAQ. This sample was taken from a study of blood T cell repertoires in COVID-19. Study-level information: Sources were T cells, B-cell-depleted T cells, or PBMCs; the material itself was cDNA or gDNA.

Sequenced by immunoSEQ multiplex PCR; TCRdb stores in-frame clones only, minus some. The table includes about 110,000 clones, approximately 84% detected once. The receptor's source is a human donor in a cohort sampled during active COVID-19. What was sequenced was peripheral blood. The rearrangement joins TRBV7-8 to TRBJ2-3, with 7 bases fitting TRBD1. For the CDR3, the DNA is TGTGCCAGCATCCGTAGGGGGCTTAGCACAGATACGCAGTATTTT. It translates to CASIRRGLSTDTQYF.